The T cell receptor beta chain under discussion was sequenced for a study of blood T cell repertoires in COVID-19 (dated by TCRdb to about 2020). A note on the overall study: Samples covering the acute and convalescent phases of COVID-19 were provided by collaborators in the United States, Italy and Spain. Deeply sampled blood TCRbeta repertoires from subjects exposed to, actively infected with, or recovered from COVID-19 were included in the dataset. The repertoires were released in a freely available public database meant as a resource for research on the immune response to SARS-CoV-2. Where available, HLA class I and class II types were obtained from metadata supplied by the sample provider rather than from assay-based typing. The material from the prospective study consisted of cDNA or gDNA derived from T cells, B-cell-depleted T cells, or PBMCs. Samples came from the ongoing ImmuneRACE study (first 160 participants) plus 1,254 subjects from 6 global collaborators. A de-identified subject ID, COVID-19 status, age in years and sex were almost always included in the sample metadata.

Reading from cysteine to phenylalanine, the CDR3 counts 15 amino acids. Left in the record is the CDR3 DNA by itself, 45 bases read in frame from the first base. V is shortened by 6 bases, J by 5 bases, and the region joining them spans 19 bases. CDR1 and CDR2, per the germline V gene, are KGHSH and LQKENI. Overall study outcomes, separate from this receptor: Clinical and demographic metadata were provided uncurated, with the amount varying by source and participant.

Of note for this clone: Its antigen target is currently unknown. Base qualities are not provided; no much larger clone lies one nucleotide away.

TCRbeta CDR3 regions were amplified from genomic DNA by means of the immunoSEQ Assay, a bias-controlled multiplex PCR. In the original analysis: The number of nucleated cells in each sample was estimated from the amplification of reference gene primers within the assay. To quantify the absolute abundance of each unique TCRbeta CDR3 rearrangement, sequence reads were collapsed and filtered. Productive Simpson clonality was computed per sample as the square root of Simpson's diversity index over productive rearrangements. TCRdb stores this immuneACCESS table with in-frame sequences only. Part of the clones is absent; in the studies checked, under half of the shortfall reflects unresolved V genes, and no reason is known for the rest. That table is the source of V, J and clone size, and D and trimming were worked out from the DNA. Across this sample there are 250,000 to 300,000 clones, with 70% to 90% seen only once. The ten biggest clones cover more than 9.5% of the sample.

Whole blood was collected in K2EDTA tubes by collaborating institutions according to the institutions' own protocols. For TCRbeta analysis, collaborator samples were shipped as frozen whole blood, as isolated PBMCs, or as DNA extracted from either sample type. The V and J segments used are TRBV18 and TRBJ1-2; TRBD1 might be the D gene, on 6 matching bases. Sequences were obtained from peripheral blood. The clonotype was recovered from a woman in her seventies with acute or convalescent COVID-19. The nucleotide sequence reads as follows: TGTGCCAGCTCCCCCCGGACAGTATTTAATTATGGCTACACCTTC. Its translation reads: CASSPRTVFNYGYTF. When the CDR3 is completed using the reference TRBV18 and TRBJ1-2 genes on either side, the full variable domain is NAGVMQNPRHLVRRRGQEARLRCSPMKGHSHVYWYRQLPEEGLKFMVYLQKENIIDESGMPKERFSAEFPKEGPSILRIQQVVRGDSAAYFCASSPRTVFNYGYTFGSGTRLTVV.